This entry describes one T cell receptor (beta chain). Its antigen is not yet known. Per-base quality was not reported, and no clone a single base away is much larger than it. Via the germline V gene, CDR1 is LGHNA and CDR2 YSLEER. V is shortened by 0 bases, J by 3 bases, and the region joining them spans 15 bases. Its CDR3 holds 17 amino acids, cysteine through phenylalanine. Of all the DNA, just the CDR3 is kept, 51 bases in frame from base 1. TCRbeta CDR3 regions were amplified from genomic DNA using the immunoSEQ Assay, a bias-controlled multiplex PCR. The study's own analysis went as follows. Within the assay, amplification of reference gene primers was used to estimate how many nucleated cells each sample contained. To quantify the absolute abundance of each unique TCRbeta CDR3 rearrangement, sequence reads were collapsed and filtered. Productive Simpson clonality was computed per sample as the square root of Simpson's diversity index over productive rearrangements. TCRdb took over this immuneACCESS table, retaining in-frame rearrangements with V and J assigned. Such tables are incomplete; in checked studies, under half of the missing clones stem from an unresolved V gene, and the remainder is unexplained. V and J calls plus clone size are reproduced from that table; the DNA served to infer D and trimming. This sample has 130,000 to 150,000 clones in its table, and 84% of those were observed once. The top ten constitute 7.2% of the sample.

This entry is derived from a study of blood T cell repertoires in COVID-19 (dated by TCRdb to 2018 to 2020). About the study as a whole: The collaborator samples originated in the United States, Italy and Spain and spanned the acute and convalescent phases of COVID-19. The material from the prospective study consisted of cDNA or gDNA derived from T cells, B-cell-depleted T cells, or PBMCs. Subjects who had been exposed to COVID-19, were actively infected with it, or had recovered from it provided the deeply sampled blood TCRbeta repertoires that made up the dataset. A freely available public database, intended as a resource for researchers studying the immune response to SARS-CoV-2, is where the repertoires were released. The samples were drawn from two sources: the first 160 participants of the ongoing ImmuneRACE study, and 950 to 1,500 subjects contributed by 6 global collaborators. Nearly every sample came with metadata listing a de-identified subject ID, COVID-19 status, age in years and sex. HLA class I and class II types, where available, came from metadata supplied by the sample provider rather than from assay-based typing. What the study reported, not specific to this receptor: The amount of clinical and demographic metadata varied by source and participant and was provided uncurated.

Whole blood was collected in K2EDTA tubes by collaborating institutions according to the institutions' own protocols. For TCRbeta analysis, collaborators shipped samples in one of three forms: frozen whole blood, isolated PBMCs, or DNA extracted from either of those sample types. Sequencing input: peripheral blood. The V and J segments used are TRBV4-3 and TRBJ1-5; 6 matching bases give a weak D call of TRBD1. This TCR derives from a woman between 50 and 59 years old in a cohort sampled during active or convalescent COVID-19. The DNA sequence is given as TGCGCCAGCAGCCAAGAAATTATCGGGGGGCCCAATCAGCCCCAGCATTTT. Translated, it reads CASSQEIIGGPNQPQHF.